Below, one T cell receptor (beta chain) is given with its context. Methods used by the authors: Scientists estimated how many nucleated cells there were by amplifying reference gene primers. Sequencing was performed with immunoSEQ multiplex PCR; in TCRdb, only in-frame clones are kept and a portion is missing. The V and J calls and clone size are taken from that table; D and trimming were inferred from the DNA. The sample lists 250,000 to 300,000 clones; 65% to 90% were seen once. In Cohort 3, a recovered donor had either two negative PCRs, clearance, or symptom resolution. The V end was cut by 1 base, the J end by 5 bases, with 20 bases between. CDR1 is LNHNV, CDR2 YYDKDF, per germline (reference sequence). This CDR3 is built from 18 residues. The entry originates in a study of blood T cell repertoires in COVID-19. Across the study: The United States, Italy and Spain supplied acute and convalescent COVID-19 samples. PBMCs, B-cell-depleted T cells, or T cells were the source of the cDNA or gDNA that made up the material.

This chain uses TRBV15 with TRBJ1-4; maybe TRBD1 (6 bases). Sequenced: PBMCs or T cells enriched from blood (not recorded which). The TCR sequence derives from a man between 18 and 29 years old who had recovered from COVID-19. CDR3 residues: CATSRGILAGAENEKLFF. The CDR3 DNA sequence: TGTGCCACCAGCAGAGGAATTCTAGCAGGGGCCGAAAATGAAAAACTGTTTTTT.